The clone carrying this T cell receptor (beta chain) was seen more than once but under ten times. V gave up 2 bases and J gave up 0 bases; unmatched junction bases: 10. Germline V CDR1 and CDR2: SGHTA, FQGNSA. This CDR3 comprises 20 residues. TCRdb analysed the 5' RACE reads with MiXCR anew, one entry per CDR3 protein. The profile covers roughly 120,000 distinct CDR3 sequences, with roughly 12% appearing a single time and 3.5% to 4% taken by the ten largest. This sample was taken from a study of early T cells in non-severe SARS-CoV-2 infection. This sequence was found in an adult who was a healthcare worker with PCR-confirmed SARS-CoV-2 infection or an uninfected control (not recorded which). This material consisted of whole blood, taken at baseline. This chain uses TRBV7-2 with TRBJ2-6; 10 positions agree with TRBD1. The chain's CDR3 is CASSLRLGDRGSSGANVLTF. The CDR3, as DNA: TGTGCCAGCAGCTTAAGGCTAGGGGACAGGGGAAGCTCTGGGGCCAACGTCCTGACTTTC.